The 20 T cell receptor beta chains given below trace back to one sample, sequenced in a study of T-cell memory formation after mild COVID-19. TCRdb recomputed calls from the 5' RACE reads with MiXCR, one row per CDR3 protein. The table has 450,000 to 650,000 distinct CDR3 sequences, roughly a fifth seen once; the top ten hold about 8.7%. Material for sequencing was PBMCs or a T cell subset sorted from them (not recorded which). All receptors come from an adult woman who had mild COVID-19 (a few samples of this study predate the infection). Cell type and time point are not known.

This chain connects TRBV20-1 to TRBJ2-7, with D perhaps being TRBD1 or TRBD2 (5 bases each). V was trimmed by 2 bases and J by 0 bases, leaving 11 bases between them. The CDR3 runs 14 residues. Germline CDR1 and CDR2: DFQATT and SNEGSKA (reference sequence). CDR3 sequence: CSARLGPSSYEQYF. In DNA form, the CDR3 reads TGCAGTGCTAGATTGGGACCAAGCTCCTACGAGCAGTACTTC.

The chain carries TRBV29-1 and TRBJ1-1, with unresolved D. Trimming shortened V by 4 bases and J by 3 bases, and 9 bases separated the two germline ends. Germline V gene lookup returns CDR1 SQVTM and CDR2 ANQGSEA. CDR3 length: 12 residues. The CDR3 bases are TGCAGCGTTGGAGGGCTGTACACTGAAGCTTTCTTT. Its translation: CSVGGLYTEAFF.

This clonotype was seen only a few times. The chain uses TRBV6-1 and TRBJ1-2, with D possibly TRBD1 on 6 matching bases. The V gene's germline CDR1 is MNHNS and CDR2 SASEGT. CDR3 length: 19 residues. V was shortened by 1 base and J by 4 bases, with 25 bases between the two germline ends. CDR3 amino acids: CASSEVGGPITRVSYGYTF. CDR3 coding DNA: TGTGCCAGCAGTGAAGTCGGGGGCCCGATTACAAGGGTTAGCTATGGCTACACCTTC.

The CDR3 DNA reads TGTGCCACCAGCAGAGATAAATCTGGGGGGCGGATGAACACTGAAGCTTTCTTT. Its protein product is CATSRDKSGGRMNTEAFF. V and J are TRBV15 and TRBJ1-1; perhaps TRBD1 as D (6 bases). CDR3 length equals 18 residues. The germline V gene has CDR1 LNHNV and CDR2 YYDKDF (reference sequence). Trimming took 0 bases from V and 0 from J, leaving 17 bases between them. Complete variable domain (other parts from reference TRBV15 and TRBJ1-1): DAMVIQNPRYQVTQFGKPVTLSCSQTLNHNVMYWYQQKSSQAPKLLFHYYDKDFNNEADTPDNFQSRRPNTSFCFLDIRSPGLGDTAMYLCATSRDKSGGRMNTEAFFGQGTRLTVV.

The chain couples TRBV7-3 to TRBJ2-5, with 9 bases fitting TRBD2. Germline CDR1 is SGHTA and CDR2 is FQGTGA. Trimming removed 0 bases from V and 7 bases from J; junction bases left unmatched: 0. This CDR3 comprises 13 residues. The CDR3 spells CASSLTSGGTQYF. The CDR3 bases are TGTGCCAGCAGCTTAACTAGCGGGGGGACCCAGTACTTC.

The chain employs TRBV7-8 and TRBJ2-1; D unresolved. The CDR3 has 16 amino acids. The germline V and J ends were trimmed by 7 bases and 8 bases, with 24 bases remaining between them. CDR1 is SGHVS, CDR2 FQNEAQ, per germline. The CDR3 sequence is CASTPDPRASLDEQFF. CDR3 DNA sequence: TGTGCCAGCACCCCAGATCCCAGAGCGAGTCTAGATGAGCAGTTCTTC.

The chain joins TRBV7-2 to TRBJ2-1, with D uncertain. V lost 4 bases and J 5 bases, leaving 9 bases between the germline ends. Germline CDR1 is SGHTA and CDR2 is FQGNSA. The CDR3 is 13 amino acids. The CDR3 here is CASSSGMNNEQFF. Written as DNA, the CDR3 is TGTGCCAGCAGCTCCGGCATGAACAATGAGCAGTTCTTC.

A few counts support this clonotype. Here the CDR3 DNA reads TGTGCCAGCAGCCAAGAGGCGGCAGAGCAGTTCTTC. This encodes CASSQEAAEQFF. The chain has TRBV4-2 and TRBJ2-1; D is ambiguous. V was shortened by 0 bases and J by 10 bases, with 7 bases between the two germline ends. CDR1 is LGHNA and CDR2 is YNFKEQ in the germline V gene. The CDR3 totals 12 residues.

This clonotype was seen more than once but under ten times. The chain couples TRBV21-1 to TRBJ1-6. TRBV21-1 is a pseudogene segment. There are 14 residues in the CDR3. The CDR3 spells CASSNGGCDSPLHF. In DNA, the CDR3 is TGTGCCAGCAGCAACGGAGGTTGTGATTCACCCCTCCACTTT.

This sequence joins TRBV24-1 and TRBJ2-3; 9 bases are shared with TRBD1. The CDR3 has 16 residues. The V gene's germline CDR1 is KGHDR and CDR2 SFDVKD. Losses at the gene ends were 5 bases for V and 5 bases for J; bases not matched to a gene: 10. The CDR3: CATSGDREAVKDTQYF. For the CDR3, the DNA is TGTGCCACCAGTGGGGACAGGGAGGCGGTAAAAGATACGCAGTATTTT.

The table lists this clonotype with a few counts. This chain links TRBV5-6 with TRBJ1-5, with D perhaps matching TRBD1 (5 bases). The CDR3 covers 14 residues. Trimming removed 3 bases from V and 7 bases from J, with 14 bases in between. CDR1 SGHDT and CDR2 YYEEEE come from the germline V gene. CDR3 in DNA: TGTGCCAGCAGCTCCAACGTCGGGGGGCAGCCCCAGCATTTT. Its protein is CASSSNVGGQPQHF.

The rearrangement joins TRBV4-3 to TRBJ2-5, with D perhaps TRBD2 (7 bases). The CDR3 is 17 residues long. In germline, CDR1 is LGHNA, CDR2 YSLEER. Trimming removed 4 bases at V and 3 bases at J, with 21 bases between. This chain's CDR3 is CASSRRRGGLQKETQYF. CDR3 in DNA: TGCGCCAGCAGCCGACGAAGAGGGGGACTACAAAAAGAGACCCAGTACTTC.

The chain employs TRBV12-3 or TRBV12-4 and TRBJ2-5; D tentatively fits TRBD1 or TRBD2 (5 bases each). The V end lost 5 bases, the J end lost 5 bases, and 18 bases lay between the germline ends. The CDR3 sequence is 15 residues long. CDR3 in amino acids: CASSDRDVGSETQYF. CDR3 DNA: TGTGCCAGCAGTGACCGGGACGTGGGGTCGGAGACCCAGTACTTC.

This sequence joins TRBV20-1 and TRBJ2-2; weak D call: TRBD2 (7 bases). Germline V gene lookup returns CDR1 DFQATT and CDR2 SNEGSKA (reference sequence). The CDR3 loop spans 15 amino acids. Between the trimmed V and J ends, which lost 5 bases and 6 bases, there was a span of 19 bases. CDR3 sequence reads: CSAGPLGGGAGELFF. The CDR3 DNA is TGCAGTGCTGGACCATTGGGAGGGGGAGCCGGGGAGCTGTTTTTT.

This clonotype appeared a few times. The genes are TRBV7-9 and TRBJ2-2; D is ambiguous. The germline V gene encodes CDR1 SEHNR and CDR2 FQNEAQ (reference sequence). CDR3 length equals 14 residues. Trimming took 1 base from V and 5 from J, leaving 8 bases between them. The CDR3 spells CASSLGGLTGELFF. The CDR3 DNA reads TGTGCCAGCAGCTTAGGGGGTTTGACCGGGGAGCTGTTTTTT.

This clonotype turned up a few times. The chain combines TRBV6-2 or TRBV6-3 with TRBJ2-7, with D maybe TRBD1 (6 bases). The germline CDR1 and CDR2 sequences are MNHEY and SVGEGT. The CDR3 consists of 15 residues. V shed 6 bases and J shed 2 bases, with 17 bases lying between them. This chain's CDR3 is CASSPTGTLTYEQYF. The DNA for the CDR3 is TGTGCCAGCAGCCCCACCGGGACATTGACCTACGAGCAGTACTTC.

Written as DNA, the CDR3 is TGTGCCAGCAGCCCCACAGCGGGGGGCCGCAATGAGCAGTTCTTC. This translates into CASSPTAGGRNEQFF. The chain employs TRBV9 and TRBJ2-1, with 9 bases that match TRBD2. Trimming removed 4 bases from V and 6 bases from J; junction bases left unmatched: 8. CDR1 and CDR2 (germline): SGDLS, YYNGEE. The CDR3 spans 15 residues.

The V gene is TRBV6-2 or TRBV6-3, the J gene TRBJ2-2; 11 bases align to TRBD2. The J segment lost 5 bases and the V segment lost 6 bases, leaving 11 bases of the junction unmatched. Germline V gene data show CDR1 as MNHEY and CDR2 as SVGEGT. The CDR3 runs to 17 residues. DNA of the CDR3: TGTGCCAGCAGCCGCGTACCCCGACTAGCGGGAACCGGGGAGCTGTTTTTT. Its protein is CASSRVPRLAGTGELFF.

The genes are TRBV9 and TRBJ2-3; TRBD2 matches at 8 bases. Germline V gene data show CDR1 as SGDLS and CDR2 as YYNGEE. CDR3 length equals 15 residues. V shed 4 bases, J shed 2 bases, and the junction held 6 bases outside the gene matches. The CDR3 is CASSLPAGDTDTQYF. CDR3 DNA sequence: TGTGCCAGCAGCCTCCCAGCGGGGGACACAGATACGCAGTATTTT.

V and J are TRBV20-1 and TRBJ2-3, with TRBD2 matching over 10 bases. Germline values: CDR1 DFQATT, CDR2 SNEGSKA (reference sequence). J was trimmed by 5 bases and V by 2 bases; bases with no gene match: 13. This CDR3 has 17 amino acids. The CDR3: CSARIDSGRFPGDTQYF. In DNA, the CDR3 is TGCAGTGCTAGAATAGATAGCGGGAGGTTTCCAGGAGATACGCAGTATTTT.